The clone carrying this T cell receptor beta chain occurred many times. Its antigen is currently unknown. This entry is derived from a study of T cell repertoires in cytomegalovirus infection. The CDR3 is made up of 18 amino acids. The V gene's germline CDR1 is SGHTA and CDR2 FQGNSA. Trimming shortened V by 1 base and J by 4 bases, and 20 bases separated the two germline ends. In TCRdb, the reads were re-called with MiXCR into one record per CDR3 protein. The top ten clones hold 34% of a sample with around 120,000 distinct CDR3 sequences, roughly a quarter of them seen once. Sample: PBMCs, sequenced either directly or after in vitro stimulation (not recorded which). The sequence came from a human donor in good health (CMV status not recorded). Some clones in this sample may be carry-over from other donors' samples. The chain combines TRBV7-2 with TRBJ2-1; D remains unclear. The DNA for the CDR3 is TGTGCCAGCAGCTTAGAAGCATCGAGCCCCGGTCTTTACAATGAGCAGTTCTTC. Its translation: CASSLEASSPGLYNEQFF.